These T cell receptor beta chains were read from a single sample in a study of cytomegalovirus exposure and HLA in healthy donors. Assay used: immunoSEQ multiplex PCR; TCRdb lists only in-frame clones, some missing. The sample gives about 360,000 clones, 70% to 90% of which show up once; around 0.8% is in the top ten. The sequenced sample consisted of PBMCs. The receptors were gathered from a woman aged 18-29 years in good health and CMV-seronegative. CDR3s leave out the opening cysteine and the closing phenylalanine or tryptophan.

cdr3_length,j_call,v_call,cdr3_aa
13,TRBJ1-1,TRBV5-6,ASRQRDRDSTEAF
15,TRBJ2-7,TRBV5-5,ASSLWASGDASYEQY
12,TRBJ1-6,TRBV27,ASSSGQSNSPLH
12,TRBJ1-1,TRBV6-5,ASSYGEVNTEAF
14,TRBJ1-1,TRBV10-2,ASSDSTGGFRTEAF
14,TRBJ2-7,TRBV4-2,ASSQEGRPSGNEQY
9,TRBJ2-7,TRBV29-1,SVTRQGEQY
12,TRBJ2-7,TRBV7-9,ASSPPQGAEEQY
13,TRBJ1-2,TRBV2,ASSTTGGLGYGYT
9,TRBJ1-2,TRBV2,ASGGQNGYT
10,TRBJ1-4,TRBV2,ASNRDSEKLF
12,TRBJ2-2,TRBV2,ASSVQSGPGELF
11,TRBJ2-7,TRBV6-5,ASSPGGTYEQY
11,TRBJ1-4,TRBV18,ASSPSTGEKLF
11,TRBJ1-4,TRBV7-2,ASRLTTNEKLF
11,TRBJ1-5,TRBV2,ASRGQGVQPQH
14,TRBJ2-3,TRBV18,ASSPPGQRVTDTQY
15,TRBJ2-1,TRBV7-3,ASSLTPPAGGRNEQF
12,TRBJ2-7,TRBV27,ASSFTGAAYEQY
13,TRBJ2-7,TRBV15,ATSRTTSGIYEQY
16,TRBJ1-5,TRBV27,ASSLFSGQGAVNQPQH
13,TRBJ2-1,TRBV7-2,ASRPTSGKFYEQF
10,TRBJ2-3,TRBV9,ASSRLADTQY
12,TRBJ1-5,TRBV7-9,ASSQGLSNQPQH
13,TRBJ1-2,TRBV4-1,ASSQGQQGPYGYT
14,TRBJ2-5,TRBV7-9,ASSLGVAKGEETQY
14,TRBJ2-7,TRBV6-1,ASSEFRDYSSYEQY
12,TRBJ1-1,TRBV5-6,ASSLNRLNTEAF
13,TRBJ2-7,TRBV6-1,ASSETGGGGYEQY
17,TRBJ1-6,TRBV2,ASSPQGTGGAGVNSPLH
12,TRBJ1-3,TRBV29-1,SALQGTSGNTIY
12,TRBJ1-1,TRBV6-5,ASSLGGGHTEAF
13,TRBJ1-2,TRBV6-9,ARSYFGFLKYGYT
10,TRBJ1-1,TRBV7-9,ASSADRGQAF
13,TRBJ2-3,TRBV4-2,ASSRGTAGTDTQY
13,TRBJ1-6,TRBV28,ASIRGSSRDSPLH
12,TRBJ2-5,TRBV28,ASSFEREQETQY
13,TRBJ1-2,TRBV6-5,ASSYRGQTVYGYT
13,TRBJ2-3,TRBV6-5,ASSPGPHSSDTQY
13,TRBJ1-5,TRBV27,ASSDSPDSNQPQH
12,TRBJ1-1,TRBV4-2,ASSPPVPGTEAF
12,TRBJ1-4,TRBV4-1,ASSQRQINEKLF
14,TRBJ2-3,TRBV13,ASSDGVAGSTDTQY
14,TRBJ2-1,TRBV4-2,ASSQDFGGVYNEQF
15,TRBJ2-3,TRBV2,ASSEVDWSGSTDTQY
10,TRBJ2-7,TRBV21-1,ASSKNGVEQY
12,TRBJ2-7,TRBV28,ASSQDREVDEQY
15,TRBJ2-5,TRBV15,ATSRDLGRGGQETQY